This TCR beta chain was sequenced during a study of blood T cell repertoires in COVID-19. This CDR3 is 14 amino acids long. The germline gives CDR1 SGHTA, CDR2 FQGNSA. V gave up 5 bases and J gave up 5 bases; unmatched junction bases: 6. This clone was seen a single time. Using immunoSEQ multiplex PCR, the repertoire was profiled, and TCRdb retains in-frame clones only, with some absent. The top ten hold around 1.3% of the sample, which has hundreds of thousands of clones, more than 70% seen once. The sample comprised PBMCs or T cells enriched from blood (not recorded which). The V gene is TRBV7-2, the J gene TRBJ2-3, with TRBD2 identical over 8 bases. The receptor comes from a middle-aged woman with acute COVID-19. For the CDR3, the DNA is TGTGCCAGCAGCCAGGGGACTAGACGAGATACGCAGTATTTT. Translating it yields CASSQGTRRDTQYF.